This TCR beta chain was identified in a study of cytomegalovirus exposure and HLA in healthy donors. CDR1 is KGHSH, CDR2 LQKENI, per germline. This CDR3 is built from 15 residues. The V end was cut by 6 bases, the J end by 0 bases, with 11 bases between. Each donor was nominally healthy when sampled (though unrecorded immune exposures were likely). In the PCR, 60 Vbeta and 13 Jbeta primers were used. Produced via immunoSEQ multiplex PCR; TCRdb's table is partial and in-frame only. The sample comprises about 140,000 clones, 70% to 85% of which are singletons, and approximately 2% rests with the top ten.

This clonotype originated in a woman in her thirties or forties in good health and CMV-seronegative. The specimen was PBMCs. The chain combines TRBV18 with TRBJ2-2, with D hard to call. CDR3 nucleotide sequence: TGTGCCAGCTCGGAGAGCCGATCGAACACCGGGGAGCTGTTTTTT. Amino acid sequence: CASSESRSNTGELFF.